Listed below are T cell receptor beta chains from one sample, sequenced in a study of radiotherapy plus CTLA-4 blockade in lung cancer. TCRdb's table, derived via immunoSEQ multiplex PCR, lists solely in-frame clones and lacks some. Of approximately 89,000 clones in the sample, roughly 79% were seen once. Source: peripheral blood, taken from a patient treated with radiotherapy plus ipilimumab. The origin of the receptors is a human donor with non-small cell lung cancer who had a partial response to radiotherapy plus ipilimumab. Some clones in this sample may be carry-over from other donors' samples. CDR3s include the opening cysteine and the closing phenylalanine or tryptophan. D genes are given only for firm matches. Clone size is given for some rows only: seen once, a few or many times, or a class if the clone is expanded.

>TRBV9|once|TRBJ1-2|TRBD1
CASSEGALYGYTF
TGTGCCAGCAGCGAGGGGGCCCTCTATGGCTACACCTTC
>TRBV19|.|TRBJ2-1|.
CASSIFQGRGSYNEQFF
TGTGCCAGTAGTATTTTCCAAGGGAGGGGGTCCTACAATGAGCAGTTCTTC
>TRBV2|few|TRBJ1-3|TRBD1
CASRDRGTFGNTIYF
TGTGCCAGCAGGGACAGGGGAACTTTTGGAAACACCATATATTTT
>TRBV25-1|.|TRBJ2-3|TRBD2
CASSEAGGPSDTQYF
TGTGCCAGCAGTGAAGCGGGAGGCCCCTCAGATACGCAGTATTTT
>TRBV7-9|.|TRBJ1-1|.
CASSLESGGNTEAFF
TGTGCCAGCAGCTTAGAGTCGGGGGGGAACACTGAAGCTTTCTTT
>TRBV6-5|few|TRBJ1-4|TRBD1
CASGQGVFEKLFF
TGTGCCAGCGGCCAGGGGGTTTTTGAAAAACTGTTTTTT
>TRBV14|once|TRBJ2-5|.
CASSQDRSRETQYF
TGTGCCAGCAGCCAAGATCGGAGTCGGGAGACCCAGTACTTC
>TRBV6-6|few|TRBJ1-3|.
CASFEWGPFRNTIYF
TGTGCCAGCTTTGAGTGGGGGCCCTTCAGGAACACCATATATTTT
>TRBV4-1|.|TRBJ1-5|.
CASSQTVSLAPQHF
TGCGCCAGCAGCCAGACGGTTTCCTTAGCGCCCCAGCATTTT
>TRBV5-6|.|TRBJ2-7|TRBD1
CASSRLGTGTYEQYF
TGTGCCAGCAGCCGCCTGGGGACAGGGACCTACGAGCAGTACTTC
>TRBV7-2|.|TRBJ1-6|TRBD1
CASSSGTGESYNSPLHF
TGTGCCAGCAGCTCTGGGACAGGGGAGTCCTATAATTCACCCCTCCACTTT
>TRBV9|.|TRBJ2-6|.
CASSVTTGWGANVLTF
TGTGCCAGCAGCGTAACAACAGGGTGGGGGGCCAACGTCCTGACTTTC
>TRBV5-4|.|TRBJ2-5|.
CASSESSGVQETQYF
TGTGCCAGCAGCGAATCATCAGGGGTTCAAGAGACCCAGTACTTC
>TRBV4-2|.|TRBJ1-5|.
CASSQSVNRRNQPQHF
TGTGCCAGCAGCCAATCTGTTAACAGGCGCAATCAGCCCCAGCATTTT
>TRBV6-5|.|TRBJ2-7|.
CASRTTGRYEQYF
TGTGCCAGCAGAACGACAGGTAGATACGAGCAGTACTTC